This T cell receptor beta chain derives from a study of cytomegalovirus exposure and HLA in healthy donors. On the study more broadly: HLA-typed donors contributed some 83 million unique TCRs, which were held in an early data release.

CDR3 length equals 16 residues. Germline V gene sequence: CDR1 MGHRA, CDR2 YSYEKL. V lost 1 base, J lost 1 base, and 10 bases lay in between. A multiplex PCR was run with 60 Vbeta primers and 13 Jbeta primers. Generated by immunoSEQ multiplex PCR, the TCRdb table keeps only in-frame clones and is missing some. The sample lists about 140,000 clones, around 75% seen once, with 3.3% in the top ten. The sequenced sample consisted of PBMCs. This sequence was found in a middle-aged man in good health and CMV-seronegative. V and J are TRBV4-1 and TRBJ2-2; no reliable D call. The CDR3 sequence is CASSQGFTLNTGELFF. Written as DNA, the CDR3 is TGCGCCAGCAGCCAAGGTTTTACTCTGAACACCGGGGAGCTGTTTTTT.